This TCR beta chain was retrieved from a study of blood T cell repertoires in COVID-19. Generated by immunoSEQ multiplex PCR, the TCRdb table keeps only in-frame clones and is missing some. The sample shows roughly 150,000 clones, approximately 80% of them seen only once. In this sample, this clone turned up a few times. The CDR3 is 14 amino acids. Germline V gene data show CDR1 as SGHTA and CDR2 as FQGTGA. The J segment lost 3 bases and the V segment lost 5 bases, leaving 5 bases of the junction unmatched. The gene calls are TRBV7-3 and TRBJ2-7; 9 bases are shared with TRBD1. Sequenced: peripheral blood. The receptor comes from a woman of 80 years or more with COVID-19, enrolled during active disease. The CDR3: CASSIRQGDYEQYF. For the CDR3, the DNA is TGTGCCAGCAGCATCCGACAGGGGGACTACGAGCAGTACTTC.